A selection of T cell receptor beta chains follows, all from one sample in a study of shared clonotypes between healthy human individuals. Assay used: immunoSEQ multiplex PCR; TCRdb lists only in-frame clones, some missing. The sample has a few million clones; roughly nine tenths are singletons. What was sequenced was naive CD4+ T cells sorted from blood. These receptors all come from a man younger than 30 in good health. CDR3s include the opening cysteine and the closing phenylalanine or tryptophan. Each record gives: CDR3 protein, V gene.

CDR3aa: CASSILPGRGEPYEQYF
v_gene: TRBV19

CDR3aa: CASRDLLLHYNEQFF
v_gene: TRBV10-2

CDR3aa: CASSLVGDRSYEQYF
v_gene: TRBV5-5

CDR3aa: CASSLPGLAGGPGANVLTF
v_gene: TRBV7-8

CDR3aa: CASSRTAFENIQYF
v_gene: TRBV18

CDR3aa: CASSPYGLPPQHF
v_gene: TRBV7-2

CDR3aa: CASSQDPGEVYEQYF
v_gene: TRBV4-1

CDR3aa: CASSWGPSYEQYF
v_gene: TRBV5-1

CDR3aa: CASEGQGARWLDTQYF
v_gene: TRBV2

CDR3aa: CASSRAGGKVADTQYF
v_gene: TRBV19

CDR3aa: CASSPRGNTEAFF
v_gene: TRBV28

CDR3aa: CASSEKSRKYGYTF
v_gene: TRBV25-1

CDR3aa: CASGSRIPNPGQLMNTEAFF
v_gene: TRBV21-1

CDR3aa: CATNRGGGAVYNEQFF
v_gene: TRBV13

CDR3aa: CAWKFRGGSYNEQFF
v_gene: TRBV30

CDR3aa: CALATNEKLFF
v_gene: TRBV6-5

CDR3aa: CSVTGQGAPADTQYF
v_gene: TRBV29-1

CDR3aa: CASSATGHQETQYF
v_gene: TRBV18

CDR3aa: CAWSLQSGNEQFF
v_gene: TRBV30

CDR3aa: CASSLVPLAGYNEQFF
v_gene: TRBV5-6

CDR3aa: CASSLVLAGSYNEQFF
v_gene: TRBV7-2

CDR3aa: CASTSTGQGYEQYF
v_gene: TRBV28

CDR3aa: CAISAGSANEKLFF
v_gene: TRBV10-3

CDR3aa: CASSDLGTYYNEQFF
v_gene: TRBV6-1

CDR3aa: CASSEGTGKNTEAFF
v_gene: TRBV6-1

CDR3aa: CASSHVWGYEQYF
v_gene: TRBV14

CDR3aa: CASSSGTVNEKLFF
v_gene: TRBV5-1

CDR3aa: CASSVATSGALGTGELFF
v_gene: TRBV9

CDR3aa: CASSLRRDYEQYF
v_gene: TRBV5-1

CDR3aa: CAWRDTNTGELFF
v_gene: TRBV30

CDR3aa: CASSTLGTREQYF
v_gene: TRBV11-2

CDR3aa: CASSFRDRVYNEQFF
v_gene: TRBV7-2

CDR3aa: CASSTILADTQYF
v_gene: TRBV19

CDR3aa: CASSRQGWGNEQFF
v_gene: TRBV10-1

CDR3aa: CASSTIAGGLHEQYF
v_gene: TRBV19

CDR3aa: CAISESAYEQYF
v_gene: TRBV10-3

CDR3aa: CASSLEGSGNQPQHF
v_gene: TRBV27

CDR3aa: CASSRPGTSGNEQFF
v_gene: TRBV6-5

CDR3aa: CASSEAKGSGYTF
v_gene: TRBV6-1

CDR3aa: CASRLAGPSEQFF
v_gene: TRBV6-1

CDR3aa: CASSQRRPPLGIYEQFF
v_gene: TRBV7-9

CDR3aa: CSVERDRVSNQPQHF
v_gene: TRBV29-1

CDR3aa: CASSLDRGRLDTEAFF
v_gene: TRBV5-6

CDR3aa: CASSEPVGSDYGYTF
v_gene: TRBV25-1

CDR3aa: CASSLGSSEQYF
v_gene: TRBV5-1

CDR3aa: CASSPVGGEREQYF
v_gene: TRBV5-6

CDR3aa: CASSLGGAGQWITGELFF
v_gene: TRBV11-2

CDR3aa: CTSSQDNQRDFGANVLTF
v_gene: TRBV1

CDR3aa: CASSSRDWYTDTQYF
v_gene: TRBV7-2

CDR3aa: CASSGPRERSGELFF
v_gene: TRBV6-1

CDR3aa: CASSRGTAQETQYF
v_gene: TRBV7-9

CDR3aa: CASSTQLPPRETQYF
v_gene: TRBV18

CDR3aa: CASSPAGTRFNYGYTF
v_gene: TRBV25-1

CDR3aa: CASSPSRYEQYF
v_gene: TRBV6-6